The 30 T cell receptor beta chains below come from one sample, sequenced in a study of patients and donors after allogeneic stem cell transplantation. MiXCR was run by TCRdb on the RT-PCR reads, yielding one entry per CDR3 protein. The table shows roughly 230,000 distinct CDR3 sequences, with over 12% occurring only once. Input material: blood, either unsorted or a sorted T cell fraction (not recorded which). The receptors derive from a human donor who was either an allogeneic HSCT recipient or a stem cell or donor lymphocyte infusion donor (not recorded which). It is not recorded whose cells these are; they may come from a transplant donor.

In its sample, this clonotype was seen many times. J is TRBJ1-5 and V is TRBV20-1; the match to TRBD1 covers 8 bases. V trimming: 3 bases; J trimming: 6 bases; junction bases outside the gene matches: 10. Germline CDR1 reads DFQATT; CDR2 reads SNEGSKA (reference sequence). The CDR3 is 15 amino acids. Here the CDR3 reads CSARGGTGAIQPQHF. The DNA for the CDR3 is TGCAGTGCTAGGGGGGGGACAGGAGCGATTCAGCCCCAGCATTTT.

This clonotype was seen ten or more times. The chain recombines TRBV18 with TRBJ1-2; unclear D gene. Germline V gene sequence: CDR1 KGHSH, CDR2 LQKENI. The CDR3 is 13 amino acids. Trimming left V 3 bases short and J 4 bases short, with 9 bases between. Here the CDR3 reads CASSPVQAYGYTF. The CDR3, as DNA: TGTGCCAGCTCACCCGTCCAGGCCTATGGCTACACCTTC. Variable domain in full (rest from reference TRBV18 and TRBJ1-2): NAGVMQNPRHLVRRRGQEARLRCSPMKGHSHVYWYRQLPEEGLKFMVYLQKENIIDESGMPKERFSAEFPKEGPSILRIQQVVRGDSAAYFCASSPVQAYGYTFGSGTRLTVV.

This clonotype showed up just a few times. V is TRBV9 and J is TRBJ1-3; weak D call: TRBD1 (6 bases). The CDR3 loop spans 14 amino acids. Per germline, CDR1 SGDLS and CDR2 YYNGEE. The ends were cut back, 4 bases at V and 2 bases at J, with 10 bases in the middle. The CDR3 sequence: CASSNTGTGNTIYF. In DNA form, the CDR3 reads TGTGCCAGCAGCAATACAGGGACTGGAAACACCATATATTTT.

The CDR3 DNA sequence: TGCGCCAGCAGCCACCCGGGACAGTTCTATGGCTACACCTTC. It translates to CASSHPGQFYGYTF. The rearrangement links TRBV4-1 to TRBJ1-2; 7 positions match TRBD1. Losses at the gene ends were 3 bases for V and 4 bases for J; bases not matched to a gene: 5. CDR1 MGHRA and CDR2 YSYEKL come from the germline V gene. The CDR3 totals 14 residues.

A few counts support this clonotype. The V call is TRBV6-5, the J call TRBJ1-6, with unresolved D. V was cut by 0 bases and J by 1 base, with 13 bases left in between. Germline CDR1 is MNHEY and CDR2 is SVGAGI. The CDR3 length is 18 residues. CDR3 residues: CASSYSSLGESYNSPLHF. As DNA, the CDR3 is TGTGCCAGCAGTTACTCAAGTCTCGGGGAATCCTATAATTCACCCCTCCACTTT.

CDR3 protein: CSSTGFAGELFF. The CDR3 nucleotides read TGCAGCTCCACAGGGTTCGCCGGGGAGCTGTTTTTT. This sequence joins TRBV29-1 and TRBJ2-2; D perhaps matches TRBD1 (6 bases). From germline, CDR1 is SQVTM and CDR2 ANQGSEA. The CDR3 loop spans 12 amino acids. V shed 8 bases and J shed 6 bases, with 13 bases lying between them.

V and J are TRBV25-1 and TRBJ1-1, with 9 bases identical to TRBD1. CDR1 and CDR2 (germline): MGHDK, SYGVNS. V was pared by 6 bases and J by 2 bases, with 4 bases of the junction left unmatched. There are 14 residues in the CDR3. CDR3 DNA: TGTGCCAGCAGAGGGACAGGGAGCAACACTGAAGCTTTCTTT. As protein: CASRGTGSNTEAFF.

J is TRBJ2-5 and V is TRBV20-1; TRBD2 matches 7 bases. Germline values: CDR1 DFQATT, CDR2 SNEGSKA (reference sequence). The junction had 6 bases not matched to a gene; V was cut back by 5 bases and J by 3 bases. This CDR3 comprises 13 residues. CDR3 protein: CSALVGGKETQYF. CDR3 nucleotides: TGCAGTGCTCTTGTGGGAGGGAAAGAGACCCAGTACTTC.

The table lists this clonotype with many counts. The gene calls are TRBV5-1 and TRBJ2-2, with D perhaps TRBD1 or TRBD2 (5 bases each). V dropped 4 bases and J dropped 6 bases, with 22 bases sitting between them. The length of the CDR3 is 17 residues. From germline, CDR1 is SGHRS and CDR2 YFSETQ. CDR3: CASSGSSGAFGPGELFF. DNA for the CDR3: TGCGCCAGCAGCGGAAGCTCCGGGGCCTTTGGTCCCGGGGAGCTGTTTTTT.

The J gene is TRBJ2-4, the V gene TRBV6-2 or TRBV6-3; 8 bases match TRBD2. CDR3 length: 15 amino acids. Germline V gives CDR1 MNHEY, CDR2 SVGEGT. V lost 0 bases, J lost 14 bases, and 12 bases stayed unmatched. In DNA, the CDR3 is TGTGCCAGCAGTTACTCTGGCGGGGGGTCAGACCACAAGTACTTC. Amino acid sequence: CASSYSGGGSDHKYF.

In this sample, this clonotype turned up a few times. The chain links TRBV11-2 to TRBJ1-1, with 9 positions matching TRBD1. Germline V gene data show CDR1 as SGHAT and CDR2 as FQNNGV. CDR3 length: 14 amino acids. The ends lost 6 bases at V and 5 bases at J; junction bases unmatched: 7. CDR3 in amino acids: CASRQQGAQTEAFF. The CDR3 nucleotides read TGTGCCAGCAGGCAACAGGGGGCTCAAACTGAAGCTTTCTTT.

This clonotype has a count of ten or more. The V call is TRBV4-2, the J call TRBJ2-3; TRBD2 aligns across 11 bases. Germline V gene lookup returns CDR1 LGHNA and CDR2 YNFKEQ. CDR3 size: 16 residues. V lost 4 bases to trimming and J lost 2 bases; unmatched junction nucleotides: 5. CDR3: CASSPGLAGPTDTQYF. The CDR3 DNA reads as TGTGCCAGCAGCCCAGGACTAGCGGGTCCCACAGATACGCAGTATTTT.

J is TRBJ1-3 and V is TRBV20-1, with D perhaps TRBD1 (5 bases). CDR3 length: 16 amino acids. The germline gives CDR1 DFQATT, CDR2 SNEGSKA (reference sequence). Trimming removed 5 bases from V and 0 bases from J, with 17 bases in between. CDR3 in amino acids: CSASPHGGVSGNTIYF. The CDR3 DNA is TGCAGTGCTTCGCCTCATGGAGGGGTCTCTGGAAACACCATATATTTT.

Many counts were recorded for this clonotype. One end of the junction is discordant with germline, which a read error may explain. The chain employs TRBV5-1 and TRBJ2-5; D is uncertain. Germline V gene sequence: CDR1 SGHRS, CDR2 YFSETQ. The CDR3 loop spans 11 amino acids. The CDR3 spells CASSLQETQYF. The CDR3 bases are TGTGCCAGCAGTCTCCAAGAGACCCAGTACTTC.

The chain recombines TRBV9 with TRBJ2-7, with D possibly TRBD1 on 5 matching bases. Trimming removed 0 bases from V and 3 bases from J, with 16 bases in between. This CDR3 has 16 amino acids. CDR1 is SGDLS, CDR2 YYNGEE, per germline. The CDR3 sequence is CASSVARWGEIYEQYF. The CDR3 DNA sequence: TGTGCCAGCAGCGTAGCCCGTTGGGGCGAGATCTACGAGCAGTACTTC.

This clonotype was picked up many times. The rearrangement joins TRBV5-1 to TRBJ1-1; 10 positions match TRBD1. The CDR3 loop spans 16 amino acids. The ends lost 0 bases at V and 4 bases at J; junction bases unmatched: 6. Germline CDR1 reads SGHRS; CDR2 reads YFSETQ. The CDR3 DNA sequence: TGCGCCAGCAGCTTGGGGACAGGGGGTCTCGGCACTGAAGCTTTCTTT. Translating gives CASSLGTGGLGTEAFF.

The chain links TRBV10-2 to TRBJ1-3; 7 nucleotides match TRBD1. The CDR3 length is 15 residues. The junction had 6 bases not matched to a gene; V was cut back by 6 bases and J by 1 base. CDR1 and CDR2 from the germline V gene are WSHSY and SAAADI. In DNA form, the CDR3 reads TGCGCCAGCAGCCTCGGACAGGCGTCTGGAAACACCATATATTTT. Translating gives CASSLGQASGNTIYF.

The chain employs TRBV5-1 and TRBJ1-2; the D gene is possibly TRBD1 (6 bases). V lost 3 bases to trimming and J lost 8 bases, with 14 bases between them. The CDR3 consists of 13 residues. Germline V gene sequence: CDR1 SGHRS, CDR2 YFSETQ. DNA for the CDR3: TGCGCCAGCAGCTATGATCTCCAGGGGGGCTACACCTTC. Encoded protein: CASSYDLQGGYTF.

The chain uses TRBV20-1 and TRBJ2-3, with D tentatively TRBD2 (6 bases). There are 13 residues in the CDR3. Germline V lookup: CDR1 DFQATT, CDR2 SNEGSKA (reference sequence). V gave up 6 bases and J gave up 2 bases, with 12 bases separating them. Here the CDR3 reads CSAAGLYTDTQYF. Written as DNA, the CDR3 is TGCAGTGCCGCGGGACTTTACACAGATACGCAGTATTTT.

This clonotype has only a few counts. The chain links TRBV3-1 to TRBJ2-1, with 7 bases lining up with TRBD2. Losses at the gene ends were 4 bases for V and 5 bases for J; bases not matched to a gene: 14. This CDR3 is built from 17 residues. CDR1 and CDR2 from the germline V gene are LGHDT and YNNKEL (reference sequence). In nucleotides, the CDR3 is TGTGCCAGCAGCCCTCGACTCATCAAAGCGGGGAACAATGAGCAGTTCTTC. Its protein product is CASSPRLIKAGNNEQFF.

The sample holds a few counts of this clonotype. The CDR3 loop is CSEKKGAWNTEAFF. In nucleotides, the CDR3 is TGCAGTGAAAAGAAGGGGGCTTGGAACACTGAAGCTTTCTTT. The chain combines TRBV20-1 with TRBJ1-1; TRBD1 agrees at 7 bases. The germline CDR1 and CDR2 sequences are DFQATT and SNEGSKA (reference sequence). The J segment lost 1 base and the V segment lost 7 bases, leaving 9 bases of the junction unmatched. This CDR3 has 14 residues.

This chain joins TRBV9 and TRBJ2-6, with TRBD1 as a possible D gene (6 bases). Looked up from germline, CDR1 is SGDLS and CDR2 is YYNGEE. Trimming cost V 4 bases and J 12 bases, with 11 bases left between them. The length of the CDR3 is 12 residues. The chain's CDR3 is CASSPLQGVLTF. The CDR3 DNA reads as TGTGCCAGCAGCCCACTACAGGGCGTCCTGACTTTC. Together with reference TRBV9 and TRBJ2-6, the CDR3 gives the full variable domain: DSGVTQTPKHLITATGQRVTLRCSPRSGDLSVYWYQQSLDQGLQFLIQYYNGEERAKGNILERFSAQQFPDLHSELNLSSLELGDSALYFCASSPLQGVLTFGAGSRLTVL.

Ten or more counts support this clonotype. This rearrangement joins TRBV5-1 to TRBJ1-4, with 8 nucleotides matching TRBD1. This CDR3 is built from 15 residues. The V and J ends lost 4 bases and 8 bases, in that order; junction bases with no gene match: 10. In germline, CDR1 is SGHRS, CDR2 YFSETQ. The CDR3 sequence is CASSDGTGRGEKLFF. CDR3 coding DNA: TGCGCCAGCAGCGACGGGACAGGAAGAGGGGAAAAACTGTTTTTT.

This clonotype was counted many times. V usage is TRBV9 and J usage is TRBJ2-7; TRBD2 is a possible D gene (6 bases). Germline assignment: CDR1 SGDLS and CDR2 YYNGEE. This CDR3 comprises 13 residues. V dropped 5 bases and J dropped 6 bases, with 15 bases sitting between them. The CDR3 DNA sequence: TGTGCCAGCAGGGGGGACTCCAGCGGCGAGCAGTACTTC. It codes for CASRGDSSGEQYF.

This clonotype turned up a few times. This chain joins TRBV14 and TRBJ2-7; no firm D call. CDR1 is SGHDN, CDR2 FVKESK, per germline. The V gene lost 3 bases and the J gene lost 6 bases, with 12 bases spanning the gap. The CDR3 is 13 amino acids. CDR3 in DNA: TGTGCCAGCAGCCAGATAGAGACCTCCGAGCAGTACTTC. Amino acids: CASSQIETSEQYF.

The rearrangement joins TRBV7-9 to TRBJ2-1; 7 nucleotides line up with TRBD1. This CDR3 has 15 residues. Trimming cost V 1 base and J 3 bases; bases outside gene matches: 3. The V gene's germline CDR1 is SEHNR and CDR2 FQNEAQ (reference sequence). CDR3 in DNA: TGTGCCAGCAGCTTAGTACAGGGGAACTACAATGAGCAGTTCTTC. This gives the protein CASSLVQGNYNEQFF.

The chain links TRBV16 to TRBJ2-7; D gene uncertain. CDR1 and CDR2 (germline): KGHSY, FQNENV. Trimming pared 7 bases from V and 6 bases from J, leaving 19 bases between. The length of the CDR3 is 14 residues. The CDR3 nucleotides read TGTGCCAGCACCCCAGTGGCACCCCCTTCCGAGCAGTACTTC. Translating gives CASTPVAPPSEQYF.

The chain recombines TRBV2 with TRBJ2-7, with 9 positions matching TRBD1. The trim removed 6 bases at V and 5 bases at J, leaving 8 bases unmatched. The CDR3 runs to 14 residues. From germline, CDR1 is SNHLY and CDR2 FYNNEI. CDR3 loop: CASSRDRAAHEQYF. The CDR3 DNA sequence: TGTGCCAGCAGCCGGGACAGGGCGGCCCACGAGCAGTACTTC.

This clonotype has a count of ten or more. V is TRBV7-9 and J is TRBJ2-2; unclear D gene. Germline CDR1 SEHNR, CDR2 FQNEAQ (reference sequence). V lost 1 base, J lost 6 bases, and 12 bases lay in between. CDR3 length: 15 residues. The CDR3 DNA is TGTGCCAGCAGCTTAGGCGAGGCTCGGTCCGGGGAGCTGTTTTTT. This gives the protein CASSLGEARSGELFF. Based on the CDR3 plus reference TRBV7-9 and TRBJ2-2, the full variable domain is DTGVSQNPRHKITKRGQNVTFRCDPISEHNRLYWYRQTLGQGPEFLTYFQNEAQLEKSRLLSDRFSAERPKGSFSTLEIQRTEQGDSAMYLCASSLGEARSGELFFGEGSRLTVL.

CDR3: CASSVSPGSYGYTF. The CDR3 nucleotides read TGTGCCAGCAGCGTATCGCCAGGGTCCTATGGCTACACCTTC. The V gene is TRBV9, the J gene TRBJ1-2; TRBD1 might be the D (5 bases). V was cut by 1 base and J by 4 bases, with 11 bases left in between. Germline CDR1 reads SGDLS; CDR2 reads YYNGEE. CDR3 size: 14 residues.